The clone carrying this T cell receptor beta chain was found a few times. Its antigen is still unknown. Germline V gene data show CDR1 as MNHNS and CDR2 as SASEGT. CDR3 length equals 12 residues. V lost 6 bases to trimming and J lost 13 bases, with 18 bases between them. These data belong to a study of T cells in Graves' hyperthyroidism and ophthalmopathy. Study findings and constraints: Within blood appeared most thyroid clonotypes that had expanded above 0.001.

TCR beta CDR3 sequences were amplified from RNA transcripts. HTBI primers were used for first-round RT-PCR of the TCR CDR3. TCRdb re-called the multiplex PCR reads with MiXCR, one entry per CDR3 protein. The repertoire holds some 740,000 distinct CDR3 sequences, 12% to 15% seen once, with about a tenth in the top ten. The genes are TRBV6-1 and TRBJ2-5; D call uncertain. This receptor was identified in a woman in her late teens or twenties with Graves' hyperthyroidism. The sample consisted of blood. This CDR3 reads CASSPMDLFWYF. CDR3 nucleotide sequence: TGTGCCAGCAGCCCAATGGATCTTTTCTGGTACTTC.